This T cell receptor beta chain was captured in a study of blood T cell repertoires in COVID-19. Study overall: Specimens from acute and convalescent COVID-19 originated in the United States, Italy and Spain. PBMCs, B-cell-depleted T cells, or T cells provided the cDNA or gDNA that made up the material.

CDR1 is MNHNS, CDR2 SASEGT, per germline. Trimming cost V 2 bases and J 4 bases, with 6 bases left between them. This CDR3 contains 13 residues. Original methodology: From reference gene primer amplification, estimates of nucleated cell counts were derived. Using immunoSEQ multiplex PCR, the repertoire was profiled, and TCRdb retains in-frame clones only, with some absent. Clonal size and the V and J genes are those of that table, whereas D and trimming came from the DNA. The sample lists tens of thousands of clones, roughly 91% occurring once. The sequencing sample was made of peripheral blood. The chain joins TRBV6-1 to TRBJ1-5; D not certain. The TCR originated in a human donor in a cohort sampled during active COVID-19. The chain's CDR3 is CASSESVNQPQHF. The CDR3 DNA is TGTGCCAGCAGTGAATCAGTAAATCAGCCCCAGCATTTT.